Below are 2 T cell receptor beta chains sequenced from a single sample in a study of control samples from healthy donors and cancer patients (dated by TCRdb to 2018 to 2021). Libraries were constructed by the immunoSEQ multiplex PCR assay. TCRdb retrieved this table from immuneACCESS and kept in-frame rearrangements only. Not all clones are present; in checked studies, unresolved V genes account for under half, and no reason is known for the remainder. The table for this sample lists about 130,000 clones; approximately 91% of them were counted only once. The ten largest clonotypes hold about 3.2% of the sample. The specimen was blood. The receptors come from a man aged 50-59 years in good health.

This chain links TRBV9 with TRBJ1-1; 7 bases align to TRBD1. CDR1 SGDLS and CDR2 YYNGEE come from the germline V gene. CDR3 length: 19 residues. V was clipped by 7 bases and J by 7 bases; unmatched bases: 28. DNA for the CDR3: TGTGCCAGCGGAAACCCCCGTAGTATTAAAGGGACAGAAGATAATGAAGCTTTCTTT. Its translation is CASGNPRSIKGTEDNEAFF.

The chain joins TRBV28 to TRBJ2-2, with 10 bases that match TRBD1. V was clipped by 7 bases and J by 4 bases; unmatched bases: 6. Germline CDR1 reads MDHEN; CDR2 reads SYDVKM. This CDR3 comprises 15 residues. DNA for the CDR3: TGTGCCAGCACCAGACAGGGGGCGCGCACCGGGGAGCTGTTTTTT. It yields the protein CASTRQGARTGELFF.